The clone carrying this T cell receptor beta chain was recorded a few times. What it binds is unknown. The protocol was immunoSEQ multiplex PCR, while the TCRdb copy is restricted to in-frame clones and leaves out a portion. The table shows 250,000 to 350,000 clones, with approximately 76% occurring only once. The data originate from a study of cytotoxic CD8 clonotypes in ibrutinib-treated CLL. Study results and limitations: Treatment left the uncommon public clonotypes either contracted or stable in frequency.

The CDR3 sequence is 19 residues long. V lost 0 bases to trimming and J lost 0 bases; unmatched junction nucleotides: 12. Germline V gene sequence: CDR1 SGHRS, CDR2 YFSETQ. The sample in question was PBMCs, obtained at disease progression, from a patient treated with ibrutinib. The chain links TRBV5-1 to TRBJ1-3, with 7 positions matching TRBD1. This clonotype was obtained from a human donor with chronic lymphocytic leukemia. CDR3 region: CASSLAEGAKTVSGNTIYF. CDR3 nucleotides: TGCGCCAGCAGCTTGGCCGAGGGGGCGAAGACTGTCTCTGGAAACACCATATATTTT.